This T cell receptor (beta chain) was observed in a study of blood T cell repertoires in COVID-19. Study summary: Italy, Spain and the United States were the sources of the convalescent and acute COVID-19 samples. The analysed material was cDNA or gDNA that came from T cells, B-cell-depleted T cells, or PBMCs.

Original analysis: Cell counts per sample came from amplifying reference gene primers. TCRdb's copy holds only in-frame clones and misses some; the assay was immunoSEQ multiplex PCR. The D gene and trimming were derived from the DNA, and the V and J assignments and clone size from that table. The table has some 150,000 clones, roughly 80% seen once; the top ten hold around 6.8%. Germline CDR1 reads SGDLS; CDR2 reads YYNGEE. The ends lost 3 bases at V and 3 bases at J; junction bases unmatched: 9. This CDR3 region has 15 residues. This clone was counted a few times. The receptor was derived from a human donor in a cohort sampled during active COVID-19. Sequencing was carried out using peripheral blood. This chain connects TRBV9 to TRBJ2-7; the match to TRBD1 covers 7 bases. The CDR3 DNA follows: TGTGCCAGCAGCGCGGACAGGACCACCAACTACGAGCAGTACTTC. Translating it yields CASSADRTTNYEQYF.